These T cell receptor beta chains were read from a single sample in a study of blood T cell repertoires in COVID-19. TCRdb keeps only in-frame clones here, not all; method: immunoSEQ multiplex PCR. Of around 150,000 clones listed, 75% to 90% are singletons. The material sequenced was peripheral blood. The receptors shown here come from a man aged 45-60 years with active COVID-19. CDR3s include the opening cysteine and the closing phenylalanine or tryptophan. D genes are given only for firm matches. The size field is filled for only some rows; it gives once, few, many or a size class.

J gene | clone size | D gene | V gene | CDR3 DNA | CDR3 protein
TRBJ1-5 | . | TRBD1 | TRBV30 | TGTGCCTGGAAATCGACCGGGACAGCCGTTTATCAGCCCCAGCATTTT | CAWKSTGTAVYQPQHF
TRBJ2-1 | . | . | TRBV19 | TGTGCCACAGGACGTAAGAACAGGGTTGACTACAATGAGCAGTTCTTC | CATGRKNRVDYNEQFF
TRBJ1-1 | . | TRBD1 | TRBV5-6 | TGTGCCAGCAGGGGACAGGGGATGAACACTGAAGCTTTCTTT | CASRGQGMNTEAFF
TRBJ2-1 | . | . | TRBV5-1 | TGCGCCAGCAGCCCTACACCCTCTCAAGGGGCCTACAATGAGCAGTTCTTC | CASSPTPSQGAYNEQFF
TRBJ2-7 | . | . | TRBV11-2 | TGTGCCAGCAGTCAGGGATTTTCCCCCGGTTTCCCCAGCTCCTACGAGCAGTACTTC | CASSQGFSPGFPSSYEQYF
TRBJ2-5 | . | . | TRBV12-5 | TGTGCTAGTGGTTTGTTAACGGCCAGGGCGGAGACCCAGTACTTC | CASGLLTARAETQYF
TRBJ1-4 | . | . | TRBV11-2 | TGTGCCAGCAGCTCGCTATCGAGCTTTGCAACTAATGAAAAACTGTTTTTT | CASSSLSSFATNEKLFF
TRBJ2-7 | . | TRBD2 | TRBV7-2 | TGTGCCAGCAGCCATCGGCTAGCGGTTACGAGCTCCTACGAGCAGTACTTC | CASSHRLAVTSSYEQYF
TRBJ1-2 | once | TRBD1 | TRBV6-5 | TGTGCCAGCAGGGGGACAGGGAGGGACTATGGCTACACCTTC | CASRGTGRDYGYTF
TRBJ1-5 | few | TRBD1 | TRBV11-2 | TGTGCCAGCAGCTTAGATGAGGGGGCTTTTCAGCCCCAGCATTTT | CASSLDEGAFQPQHF
TRBJ2-1 | . | . | TRBV7-2 | TGTGCCAGCAGCTTGGGTCCTATTGGTAGCTATGAGCAGTTCTTC | CASSLGPIGSYEQFF
TRBJ2-3 | . | . | TRBV14 | TGTGCCAGCAGCCGCCGGGACTTCTTCAACACAGATACGCAGTATTTT | CASSRRDFFNTDTQYF
TRBJ1-3 | . | . | TRBV5-1 | TGCGCCAGCAGCTTGGGAGACATTAACGGAAACACCATATATTTT | CASSLGDINGNTIYF
TRBJ2-2 | . | . | TRBV7-2 | TGTGCCAGCAGCTTAGGTTCAGGGGCGAACACCGGGGAGCTGTTTTTT | CASSLGSGANTGELFF
TRBJ1-6 | . | TRBD1 | TRBV6-5 | TGTGCCAGCGCCGACAGGGGTTTTTATTCACCCCTCCACTTT | CASADRGFYSPLHF
TRBJ2-7 | . | . | TRBV5-6 | TGTGCCAGCAGCTTGGAGGGAACAGGTATGGCCTACGAGCAGTACTTC | CASSLEGTGMAYEQYF
TRBJ1-6 | few | . | TRBV18 | TGTGCCAGCTCAGGGGCCCTCGGAGTCTCTTCGGCCCTCCACTTT | CASSGALGVSSALHF
TRBJ1-1 | . | . | TRBV3-1/TRBV3-2 | TGTGCCAGCAGCCAAGCGGGGGGCCGGGGGGAAGCTTTCTTT | CASSQAGGRGEAFF
TRBJ1-2 | . | . | TRBV28 | TGTGCCAGCAGTTTTGGCACAGGCCGACTCTATGGCTACACCTTC | CASSFGTGRLYGYTF
TRBJ2-1 | . | TRBD2 | TRBV27 | TGTGCCAGCAGTTTCCGATGGACTAGCGGGGCCAATGAGCAGTTCTTC | CASSFRWTSGANEQFF
TRBJ1-4 | . | TRBD1 | TRBV10-1 | TGCGCCAGCAAGCCGGGACAGGGGACCGGGCAACTGTTTTTT | CASKPGQGTGQLFF
TRBJ1-2 | few | TRBD1 | TRBV20-1 | TGCAGTGCTAGTGTACCGGGACAGGGGGCCTATGGCTACACCTTC | CSASVPGQGAYGYTF
TRBJ2-2 | once | TRBD2 | TRBV5-1 | TGCGCCAGCAGCTTGCGCGGGGGGTCCAGCCGGGAGCTGTTTTTT | CASSLRGGSSRELFF
TRBJ2-1 | . | TRBD2 | TRBV4-2 | TGTGCCAGCAGCCAAGATGTAGCGGGGATGGACAATGAGCAGTTCTTC | CASSQDVAGMDNEQFF
TRBJ2-7 | few | TRBD1 | TRBV11-2 | TGTGCCAGCAGCTCTACTGGGGCAGGGGGTGCCGAGCAGTACTTC | CASSSTGAGGAEQYF
TRBJ1-2 | . | . | TRBV6-5 | TGTGCCAGCATTCGAACAGGTTTATTGAGCTACACCTTC | CASIRTGLLSYTF
TRBJ1-4 | few | . | TRBV4-1 | TGCGCCAGCAGGAACCCCACAGGGAGGGGTGAAAAACTGTTTTTT | CASRNPTGRGEKLFF
TRBJ1-2 | . | . | TRBV6-5 | TGTGCCAGCAGTTACCGGGAGGGAGGCAACTATGGCTACACCTTC | CASSYREGGNYGYTF
TRBJ2-6 | . | TRBD1 | TRBV19 | TGTGCCAGGGGACAGGGGGAGGCCAACGTCCTGACTTTC | CARGQGEANVLTF
TRBJ2-3 | . | . | TRBV14 | TGTGCCAGCAGCCTCTTTGCGGCGGGGACCGCAGATACGCAGTATTTT | CASSLFAAGTADTQYF
TRBJ1-5 | . | . | TRBV7-2 | TGTGCCAGCAGCTTAAGAGGTAATCAGCCCCAGCATTTT | CASSLRGNQPQHF
TRBJ1-6 | many | . | TRBV6-5 | TGTGCCAGCAGCGGGGCGGGGATAACTTCACCCCTCCACTTT | CASSGAGITSPLHF
TRBJ1-1 | once | . | TRBV19 | TGTGCCAGTAGTATGGGGGGGGGTCTCACTGAAGCTTTCTTT | CASSMGGGLTEAFF
TRBJ2-7 | . | TRBD1 | TRBV6-5 | TGTGCCAGCACTAAGACAGGGAGCGAGCAGTACTTC | CASTKTGSEQYF
TRBJ1-1 | . | . | TRBV15 | TGTGCCACCAGCAGGGACCAGGGGCCTACCCTCTTT | CATSRDQGPTLF
TRBJ1-3 | . | . | TRBV10-3 | TGTGCCACACAGGAGCGTGGAAACACCATATATTTT | CATQERGNTIYF
TRBJ1-6 | . | . | TRBV5-1 | TGCGCCAGCAGCTTCTCGGGGCGGGGTCGGTCACCCCTCCACTTT | CASSFSGRGRSPLHF
TRBJ1-2 | . | . | TRBV4-3 | TGCGCCAGCAGCCAAGAACAGTTATATGGCTACACCTTC | CASSQEQLYGYTF
TRBJ1-1 | . | . | TRBV2 | TGTGCCAGCCGCGGGCCATGGGTCACTGAAGCTTTCTTT | CASRGPWVTEAFF
TRBJ1-1 | . | . | TRBV6-5 | TGTGCCAGCAGGATTCCGGGTGGGAACACTGAAGCTTTCTTT | CASRIPGGNTEAFF
TRBJ1-2 | once | . | TRBV6-1 | TGTGCCAGCAGTGACGAACGGGGGGCAAGGGGCGTCGGCTACACCTTC | CASSDERGARGVGYTF
TRBJ1-2 | . | . | TRBV6-5 | TGTGCCAGCAGTACAGCTGCTAACTATGGCTACACCTTC | CASSTAANYGYTF
TRBJ2-5 | . | . | TRBV15 | TGTGCCACCAGCAGACGTGAGGAGACCCAGTACTTC | CATSRREETQYF
TRBJ1-4 | . | TRBD1 | TRBV19 | TGTGCCAGTAGTACAAAAAGACCGGACAGGTGGAGTGAAAAACTGTTTTTT | CASSTKRPDRWSEKLFF
TRBJ2-3 | . | TRBD1 | TRBV18 | TGTGCCAGCTTCCGGGACAGAAGCACAGATACGCAGTATTTT | CASFRDRSTDTQYF
TRBJ2-2 | few | TRBD2 | TRBV18 | TGTGCCAGCTCCCCCAGGGGCCTAGCGGGGCCCCGCACCGGGGAGCTGTTTTTT | CASSPRGLAGPRTGELFF
TRBJ2-7 | . | TRBD2 | TRBV5-1 | TGCGCCAGCAGCTTGGGAGTCGGGACTAATCCCGAGCAGTACTTC | CASSLGVGTNPEQYF
TRBJ2-3 | . | . | TRBV20-1 | TGCAGTGCTAGTTTTGGCAAAAGCACAGATACGCAGTATTTT | CSASFGKSTDTQYF
TRBJ2-7 | . | . | TRBV7-2 | TGTGCCAGCAGCTTGGCCCCCCCGGGCGAGCAGTACTTC | CASSLAPPGEQYF
TRBJ2-2 | many | . | TRBV4-2 | TGTGCCAGCAGCCCCGTAGTGAGTGGGGCAGGCACCGGGGAGCTGTTTTTT | CASSPVVSGAGTGELFF
TRBJ1-5 | . | TRBD1 | TRBV6-4 | TGTGCCAGCAGTGAGACCGGACAGGGCAATCAGCCCCAGCATTTT | CASSETGQGNQPQHF
TRBJ2-5 | . | TRBD2 | TRBV5-4 | TGTGCCAGCAGCCCGGGACTAGCGGGGGGGGAGACCCAGTACTTC | CASSPGLAGGETQYF
TRBJ1-5 | . | . | TRBV27 | TGTGCCAGCAGTTTCGGGCGAACGGAGGGGCAGCCCCAGCATTTT | CASSFGRTEGQPQHF